The 26 T cell receptor beta chains below come from one sample, sequenced in a study of CXCR3-negative and CXCR3-positive naive CD8 T cells (dated by TCRdb to about 2019). Sequencing took place on a NextSeq 550. The Human TCR Profiling Kit (MiLaboratory) was used to prepare UMI-labeled 5' RACE TRB cDNA libraries. TCRdb reprocessed the reads, so every CDR3 protein sequence counts as one entry and DNA is not shown. The sample table includes about 9,600 distinct CDR3 sequences. The ten largest clonotypes hold approximately 1% of the sample. The sample was naive CXCR3- CD8+ T cells from blood. The cell subset or site label corresponds to: CD45RO-CCR7+CD27+CD95- naive CD8+ T cells lacking CXCR3 (TNR3-). All receptors come from a human donor in good health. Some clones in this sample may be carry-over from other donors' samples.

The chain has TRBV19 and TRBJ1-2; as DNA is missing, the TRBD1 call by TCRdb cannot be tested. The CDR3 sequence is 16 residues long. Germline V gene sequence: CDR1 LNHDA, CDR2 SQIVND (reference sequence). CDR3 residues: CASISSGFRDIIGYTF.

This clonotype is called medium-sized based on its frequency. J is TRBJ2-7 and V is TRBV19; no DNA is available, so the TRBD1 call from TCRdb remains unchecked. This CDR3 has 13 amino acids. The germline gives CDR1 LNHDA, CDR2 SQIVND (reference sequence). This CDR3 is CASSIGRDYEQYF.

V is TRBV14 and J is TRBJ1-3. The CDR3 is made up of 17 amino acids. CDR1 and CDR2 from the germline V gene are SGHDN and FVKESK. The CDR3 region is CASSQDHISFSGNTIYF.

This clonotype is labeled medium-sized based on frequency. The chain links TRBV4-1 to TRBJ2-1; there is no DNA to check the TCRdb D call of TRBD2. CDR1 is MGHRA, CDR2 YSYEKL, per germline. This CDR3 is built from 14 residues. CDR3 region: CASSQDTSWNEQFF.

According to its frequency, this clonotype is medium-sized. V gene TRBV29-1 combines with J gene TRBJ2-1; the D call of TRBD2 rests on TCRdb alone, since no DNA is present to check it. CDR3 length: 15 amino acids. CDR1 and CDR2 (germline): SQVTM, ANQGSEA. The CDR3 here is CSVEGTASSYNEQFF.

Judged by frequency, this clonotype is medium-sized. The chain uses TRBV12-3 or TRBV12-4 and TRBJ2-3; with no DNA, the TCRdb D assignment of TRBD2 cannot be verified. The CDR3 has 14 residues. CDR3 sequence reads: CASSLRGSTDTQYF.

V and J are TRBV7-2 and TRBJ1-1. CDR3 length: 12 amino acids. CDR1 SGHTA and CDR2 FQGNSA come from the germline V gene. The CDR3 protein is CASSADITEAFF.

CDR3 in amino acids: CSVEDLGADQFF. This rearrangement joins TRBV29-1 to TRBJ2-1; TCRdb calls TRBD2, which cannot be checked without DNA. The germline V gene encodes CDR1 SQVTM and CDR2 ANQGSEA. The CDR3 is made up of 12 amino acids.

The genes are TRBV9 and TRBJ1-3. This CDR3 has 13 amino acids. CDR1 SGDLS and CDR2 YYNGEE come from the germline V gene. The CDR3 spells CASSGTSGNTIYF.

This clonotype is called medium-sized based on its frequency. The chain employs TRBV6-5 and TRBJ1-2. The CDR3 contains 15 residues. Germline V lookup: CDR1 MNHEY, CDR2 SVGAGI. CDR3 in amino acids: CASSREAPQNYGYTF.

Its frequency marks this clonotype as medium-sized (0.01 to 0.1%). This chain uses TRBV11-2 with TRBJ2-7; the TRBD2 assignment by TCRdb is unverifiable without DNA. The CDR3 is 22 residues long. CDR1 and CDR2 (germline): SGHAT, FQNNGV. CDR3 loop: CASTLDRYTAVLSGSPSYEQYF.

This clonotype counts as medium-sized by frequency. V usage is TRBV7-6 and J usage is TRBJ2-1. Germline V gene sequence: CDR1 SGHVS, CDR2 FNYEAQ. The CDR3 has 12 amino acids. The CDR3 loop is CASSLLSNEQFF.

The chain employs TRBV20-1 and TRBJ2-7; no DNA is available, so the TRBD1 call from TCRdb remains unchecked. The germline V gene has CDR1 DFQATT and CDR2 SNEGSKA (reference sequence). CDR3 size: 12 residues. CDR3 region: CSASPGGYEQYF.

According to its frequency, this clonotype is medium-sized. This chain joins TRBV7-9 and TRBJ1-1; no DNA is available, so the TRBD1 call from TCRdb remains unchecked. The CDR3 length is 16 residues. From germline, CDR1 is SEHNR and CDR2 FQNEAQ (reference sequence). The CDR3 reads CASSPRQGARVTEAFF.

By frequency, this clonotype registers medium-sized. V gene TRBV29-1 combines with J gene TRBJ1-2. Germline V gives CDR1 SQVTM, CDR2 ANQGSEA. This CDR3 comprises 12 residues. The CDR3 reads CSALGSVYGYTF.

J is TRBJ2-5 and V is TRBV29-1. CDR3 size: 11 residues. CDR1 is SQVTM and CDR2 is ANQGSEA in the germline V gene. The CDR3 region is CSVERNQPQYF.

The chain links TRBV7-9 to TRBJ1-6; lacking DNA, the TRBD1 call made by TCRdb goes unchecked. This CDR3 contains 15 residues. Per germline, CDR1 SEHNR and CDR2 FQNEAQ (reference sequence). Here the CDR3 reads CASSPSQGPHSPLHF.

V and J are TRBV6-2 or TRBV6-3 and TRBJ2-4; there is no DNA to check the TCRdb D call of TRBD1. From germline, CDR1 is MNHEY and CDR2 SVGEGT. The CDR3 loop spans 15 amino acids. CDR3 amino acids: CASTQDRLGGDIQYF.

The rearrangement links TRBV2 to TRBJ2-5; as DNA is missing, the TRBD2 call by TCRdb cannot be tested. The CDR3 contains 15 residues. Germline lookup yields CDR1 SNHLY and CDR2 FYNNEI. CDR3 residues: CASSEGLAGQETQYF.

This chain uses TRBV10-2 with TRBJ2-7. In germline, CDR1 is WSHSY, CDR2 SAAADI. CDR3 length: 13 amino acids. CDR3: CASSESTGYEQYF.

V gene TRBV20-1 combines with J gene TRBJ2-5; TCRdb's D call, TRBD2, is unchecked because there is no DNA. Looked up from germline, CDR1 is DFQATT and CDR2 is SNEGSKA (reference sequence). This CDR3 spans 15 amino acids. The CDR3 region is CSANQLAGAQETQYF.

Measured by frequency, this clonotype is medium-sized. The chain combines TRBV29-1 with TRBJ2-5. The germline V gene has CDR1 SQVTM and CDR2 ANQGSEA. The CDR3 extends over 12 amino acids. The CDR3 sequence is CSVEHPSGTQYF. The full variable domain, completed using reference TRBV29-1 and TRBJ2-5, is SAVISQKPSRDICQRGTSLTIQCQVDSQVTMMFWYRQQPGQSLTLIATANQGSEATYESGFVIDKFPISRPNLTFSTLTVSNMSPEDSSIYLCSVEHPSGTQYFGPGTRLLVL.

The rearrangement uses TRBV6-1 and TRBJ2-7. CDR1 is MNHNS, CDR2 SASEGT, per germline. The CDR3 is 11 residues long. CDR3 in amino acids: CASSDSYEQYF.

The V and J genes are TRBV21-1 and TRBJ2-5. TRBV21-1 is reported as a pseudogene. CDR3 length: 14 amino acids. The chain's CDR3 is CASSKAGHEETQYF.

By frequency, this clonotype registers medium-sized (0.01 to 0.1%). The rearrangement joins TRBV20-1 to TRBJ2-7; the D gene TCRdb calls, TRBD1, cannot be checked with no DNA. The CDR3 spans 15 residues. Germline CDR1 reads DFQATT; CDR2 reads SNEGSKA (reference sequence). The CDR3 sequence: CSATDHGADSYEQYF.

This clonotype is labeled medium-sized based on frequency. The V gene is TRBV2, the J gene TRBJ1-1; TCRdb calls TRBD1, which cannot be checked without DNA. The CDR3 runs to 12 residues. Germline assignment: CDR1 SNHLY and CDR2 FYNNEI. The chain's CDR3 is CAIQGMNTEAFF.